This T cell receptor (beta chain) was identified in a study of T cells in Graves' hyperthyroidism and ophthalmopathy. Trimming removed 4 bases from V and 3 bases from J; junction bases left unmatched: 4. The CDR3 totals 14 residues. Researchers took RNA transcripts and amplified the TCR beta CDR3 regions from them. The HTBI set primed first-round TCR CDR3 RT-PCR. MiXCR, applied by TCRdb to the multiplex PCR reads, yields one record per CDR3 protein. The sample carries around 350,000 distinct CDR3 sequences, 15% to 20% recorded once. In its sample, this clonotype was seen many times. This TCR was recovered from a woman in her twenties or thirties with Graves' hyperthyroidism that later progressed to Graves' ophthalmopathy. This chain connects TRBV12-3 or TRBV12-4 to TRBJ2-3; 7 nucleotides agree with TRBD2. Sequencing was done on a sample of blood. This chain's CDR3 is CASSYGGITDTQYF. In DNA, the CDR3 is TGTGCCAGCAGTTACGGGGGGATAACAGATACGCAGTATTTT.